This T cell receptor (beta chain) was sequenced in a study of cytomegalovirus exposure and HLA in healthy donors. Study context: Across 350 to 500 genotyped donors, 65% to 90% landed in the Caucasian-associated ancestry cluster.

60 Vbeta and 13 Jbeta primers were used in PCR. Sequenced by immunoSEQ multiplex PCR; TCRdb stores in-frame clones only, minus some. The sample lists 110,000 to 150,000 clones, around four fifths seen once, with approximately 9.7% in the top ten. Healthy people donating bone marrow made up the donors. As regards this clone: No antigen is known for it.

Germline CDR1 is SNHLY and CDR2 is FYNNEI. With 1 base removed from V and 1 base from J, the gap between germline ends came to 8 bases. CDR3 length: 14 amino acids. Findings of the study overall: Prior analysis indicated that the majority of TCR beta V segments exhibited productivity approximately 90% or approximately 30% of the time. The authors later found HLA-associated TCR beta chains more clonally expanded than equally common others.

The V call is TRBV2, the J call TRBJ2-7; no firm D call. The specimen sequenced was PBMCs. This TCR was sampled from a woman aged 60-70 years in good health and CMV-seropositive. The CDR3 nucleotides are TGTGCCAGCAGTGAAGGCTACGGGTCCTACGAGCAGTACTTC. Translation gives CASSEGYGSYEQYF.